The clone carrying this TCR beta chain was detected a few times. This entry belongs to a study of T cells in Graves' hyperthyroidism and ophthalmopathy. The CDR3 sequence is 16 residues long. Germline V gives CDR1 LNHNV, CDR2 YYDKDF (reference sequence). V lost 0 bases, J lost 2 bases, and 10 bases lay in between. RNA transcripts provided the source from which TCR beta CDR3 regions were amplified. First-round RT-PCR of the TCR CDR3 relied on the HTBI primer set. TCRdb re-called the multiplex PCR reads through MiXCR, storing one row per CDR3 protein. The sample lists around 420,000 distinct CDR3 sequences, around 16% occurring once. Recently diagnosed hyperthyroidism of less than 2 months' duration affected patients aged 18 to 65. Uncontrolled infection, other autoimmune disease, pregnancy or lactation led to exclusion.

Sequences were obtained from blood. The chain recombines TRBV15 with TRBJ2-2, with TRBD2 as a possible D gene (5 bases). The clonotype was recovered from a woman under 30 with Graves' hyperthyroidism. The CDR3 nucleotides are TGTGCCACCAGCAGAGACGGCGGGCAAAACACCGGGGAGCTGTTTTTT. Amino acid sequence: CATSRDGGQNTGELFF. Based on the CDR3 plus reference TRBV15 and TRBJ2-2, the full variable domain is DAMVIQNPRYQVTQFGKPVTLSCSQTLNHNVMYWYQQKSSQAPKLLFHYYDKDFNNEADTPDNFQSRRPNTSFCFLDIRSPGLGDTAMYLCATSRDGGQNTGELFFGEGSRLTVL.